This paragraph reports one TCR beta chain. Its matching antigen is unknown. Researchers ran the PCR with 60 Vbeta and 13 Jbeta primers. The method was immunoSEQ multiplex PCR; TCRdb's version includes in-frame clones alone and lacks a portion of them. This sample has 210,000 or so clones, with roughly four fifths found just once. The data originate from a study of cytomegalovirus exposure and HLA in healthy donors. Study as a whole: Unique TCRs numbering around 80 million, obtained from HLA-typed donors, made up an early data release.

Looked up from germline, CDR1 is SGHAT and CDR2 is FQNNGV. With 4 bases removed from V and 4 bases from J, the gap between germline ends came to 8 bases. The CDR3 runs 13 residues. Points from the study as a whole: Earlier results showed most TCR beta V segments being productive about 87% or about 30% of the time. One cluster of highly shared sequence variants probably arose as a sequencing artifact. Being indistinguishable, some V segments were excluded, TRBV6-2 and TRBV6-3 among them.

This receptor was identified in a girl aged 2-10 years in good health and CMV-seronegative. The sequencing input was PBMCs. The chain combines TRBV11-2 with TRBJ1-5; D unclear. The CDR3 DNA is TGTGCCAGCAGCTCTACCCTAAATCAGCCCCAGCATTTT. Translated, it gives CASSSTLNQPQHF. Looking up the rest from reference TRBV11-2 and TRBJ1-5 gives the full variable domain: EAGVAQSPRYKIIEKRQSVAFWCNPISGHATLYWYQQILGQGPKLLIQFQNNGVVDDSQLPKDRFSAERLKGVDSTLKIQPAKLEDSAVYLCASSSTLNQPQHFGDGTRLSIL.